These T cell receptor beta chains were read from a single sample in a study of T cell repertoires in cytomegalovirus infection. In TCRdb, the reads were re-called with MiXCR into one record per CDR3 protein. The sample comprises 250,000 or so distinct CDR3 sequences, 17% of which are singletons, and roughly half rests with the top ten. Sequencing was carried out using CD8+ T cells from PBMCs. The source is a human donor in good health (CMV status not recorded). Some clones in this sample may be carry-over from other donors' samples. CDR3s include the opening cysteine and the closing phenylalanine or tryptophan. D genes are given only for firm matches. Clone size is stated in some rows and not others, as once, few, many or a class when expanded.

>.|few|TRBV28|TRBJ1-3
TGTGCCAGTTGGGGGGGCAGTCTGAGAAACACCATATATTTT
CASWGGSLRNTIYF
>.|many|TRBV28|TRBJ2-2
TGTGCCAGCAAGCCAGGGACAATTGACACCGGGGAGCTGTTTTTT
CASKPGTIDTGELFF
>TRBD2|few|TRBV3-1|TRBJ2-5
TGTGCCAGCAGCCCGGGACTAGCGGGGGAAGAGACCCAGTACTTC
CASSPGLAGEETQYF
>.|.|TRBV28|TRBJ1-2
TGTGCCAGCAGTTTAAGACGGGGGGGGAACTATGGCTACACCTTC
CASSLRRGGNYGYTF
>.|.|TRBV27|TRBJ1-5
TGTGCCAGCAGTAAGGACTACTGGAATCAGCCCCAGCATTTT
CASSKDYWNQPQHF
>.|few|TRBV2|TRBJ2-1
TGTGCCAGCAGTGGTGTTGAGCAGTTCTTC
CASSGVEQFF
>.|many|TRBV12-3/TRBV12-4|TRBJ2-7
TGTGCCAGCAGTCCCACAGGGAACGAGCAGTACTTC
CASSPTGNEQYF
>.|.|TRBV5-1|TRBJ2-1
TGCGCCAGCAGCTTGGAATTATTCGATGAGCAGTTCTTC
CASSLELFDEQFF
>.|.|TRBV5-6|TRBJ2-1
TGTGCCAGCAGCCTCGTTGGCGGGGTTGGGAATGAGCAGTTCTTC
CASSLVGGVGNEQFF
>.|many|TRBV19|TRBJ1-1
TGTGCCAGTGAGGCCTCCGAGAACACTGAAGCTTTCTTT
CASEASENTEAFF
>.|many|TRBV7-8|TRBJ1-1
TGTGCCAGCAGCTCGACCCCGTTCCGCTTGAACACTGAAGCTTTCTTT
CASSSTPFRLNTEAFF
>.|many|TRBV28|TRBJ1-1
TGTGCCAGCAGGGCTAGGAGGTGGAACACTGAAGCTTTCTTT
CASRARRWNTEAFF
>.|few|TRBV20-1|TRBJ2-7
TGCAGTGCTAACCAGAGGTTGAACAGGGCTCCCTTCTACGAGCAGTACTTC
CSANQRLNRAPFYEQYF
>.|many|TRBV7-8|TRBJ2-5
TGTGCCAGCAGCTTATTCCGGGCGGGGCGGGAGACCCAGTACTTC
CASSLFRAGRETQYF
>TRBD2|many|TRBV7-3|TRBJ2-1
TGTGCCAGCAGCTTAGTCTCCGGGGGGACGTGGAATGAGCAGTTCTTC
CASSLVSGGTWNEQFF
>.|few|TRBV7-3|TRBJ2-2
TGTGCCAGCAGCTCCACTTTTTCGGGCGGGGAGCTGTTTTTT
CASSSTFSGGELFF
>.|.|TRBV5-5|TRBJ2-5
TGTGCCAGCAGCTTGGGGCAGAACGAAGAGACCCAGTACTTC
CASSLGQNEETQYF
>.|many|TRBV6-5|TRBJ1-2
TGTGCCAGCAGTTCCGCCGGGACGCCGAACTATGGCTACACCTTC
CASSSAGTPNYGYTF
>.|many|TRBV4-1|TRBJ1-1
TGCGCCAGCAGCCCCCCAAACTCACTTGAAGCTTTCTTT
CASSPPNSLEAFF
>.|.|TRBV7-3|TRBJ2-2
TGTGCCAGCAGCCCCCCGGGGGCGCGGGCCGGGGAGCTGTTTTTT
CASSPPGARAGELFF
>.|.|TRBV11-2|TRBJ1-1
TGTGCCAGCAGCTTAGATCTTTACAGGATGAACACTGAAGCTTTCTTT
CASSLDLYRMNTEAFF
>.|many|TRBV7-6|TRBJ2-3
TGTGCCAGCAGCTTAGAAGTGTTGGGTAGAGCCGCTAGCACAGATACGCAGTATTTT
CASSLEVLGRAASTDTQYF
>.|.|TRBV12-3/TRBV12-4|TRBJ1-5
TGTGCCAGCAGTTTAGTATCGGCAGGAAACCAGCCCCAGCATTTT
CASSLVSAGNQPQHF
>.|.|TRBV7-9|TRBJ1-2
TGTGCCAGCAGCTTGGGGGATGGATATGGCTACACCTTC
CASSLGDGYGYTF
>TRBD2|many|TRBV7-8|TRBJ2-3
TGTGCCAGCAGCATACTGCGGGGGACCCGCACAGATACGCAGTATTTT
CASSILRGTRTDTQYF
>TRBD1|few|TRBV29-1|TRBJ2-7
TGCAGCGTTGACCAGGGACAGGGGGCGACCTACGAGCAGTACTTC
CSVDQGQGATYEQYF
>.|.|TRBV12-5|TRBJ1-1
TGTGCTAGTACCCTAGGCGTGGCAGTAGATGAAGCTTTCTTT
CASTLGVAVDEAFF
>.|few|TRBV28|TRBJ1-2
TGTGCCAGCAGGTTACCGGACAGCTATGGCTACACCTTC
CASRLPDSYGYTF
>.|few|TRBV6-2/TRBV6-3|TRBJ2-7
TGTGCCAGCAGTTACGCGCGCGAGCAGTACTTC
CASSYAREQYF
>.|many|TRBV7-2|TRBJ1-5
TGTGCCAGCAGTTCAGGGTCCGCCAATCAGCCCCAGCATTTT
CASSSGSANQPQHF
>TRBD1|.|TRBV25-1|TRBJ1-4
TGTGCCAGCAGTGATGGTGAGGGGGCCGGTGAAAAACTGTTTTTT
CASSDGEGAGEKLFF
>.|.|TRBV15|TRBJ1-1
TGTGCCACCAGCGGGGGGAACACTGAAGCTTTCTTT
CATSGGNTEAFF
>.|many|TRBV7-6|TRBJ1-1
TGTGCCAGCAGCCCTCGGACAGACACTGAAGCTTTCTTT
CASSPRTDTEAFF
>.|.|TRBV7-9|TRBJ1-3
TGTGCCAGCAGCGGGGCGGCTGGAAACACCATATATTTT
CASSGAAGNTIYF
>.|many|TRBV11-3|TRBJ1-1
TGTGCCAGCAGCTTAAGGGGGGGAACCACTGAAGCTTTCTTT
CASSLRGGTTEAFF